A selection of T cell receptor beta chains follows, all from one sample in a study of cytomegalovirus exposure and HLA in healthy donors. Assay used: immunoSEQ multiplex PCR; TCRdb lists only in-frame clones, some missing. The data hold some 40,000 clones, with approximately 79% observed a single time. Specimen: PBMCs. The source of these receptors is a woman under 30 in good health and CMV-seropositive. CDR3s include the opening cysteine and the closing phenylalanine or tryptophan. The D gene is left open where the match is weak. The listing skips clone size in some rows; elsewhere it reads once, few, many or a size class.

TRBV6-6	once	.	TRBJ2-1	TGTGCCAGCAGTTACCAGGGCTACAATGAGCAGTTCTTC	CASSYQGYNEQFF
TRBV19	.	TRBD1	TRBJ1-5	TGTGCCAGTAGTAACGGACAGGGTGTCCAGCCCCAGCATTTT	CASSNGQGVQPQHF
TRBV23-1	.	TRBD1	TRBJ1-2	TGCGCCAGCAGTCAATCTTCGCCTTGGGACAGAGGATACTATGGCTACACCTTC	CASSQSSPWDRGYYGYTF
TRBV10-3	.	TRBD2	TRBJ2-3	TGTGCCATCAGTGAAAGACTAGCGGGGGGAAGGGGCACAGATACGCAGTATTTT	CAISERLAGGRGTDTQYF
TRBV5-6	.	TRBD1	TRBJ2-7	TGTGCCAGCAGCAGGGACAGGGGCTACGAGCAGTACTTC	CASSRDRGYEQYF
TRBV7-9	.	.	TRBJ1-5	TGTGCCAGCAGCAGGGACAACAATCAGCCCCAGCATTTT	CASSRDNNQPQHF
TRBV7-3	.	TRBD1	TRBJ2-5	TGTGCCAGCAGCGGATCCGGGACAGGGATGGAGACCCAGTACTTC	CASSGSGTGMETQYF
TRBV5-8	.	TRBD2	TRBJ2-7	TGTGCCAGCAGCGGCCGGATGTGGGGGGAGGGCGAGCAGTACTTC	CASSGRMWGEGEQYF
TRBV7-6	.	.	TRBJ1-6	TGTGCCAGCAGCCATGGGGGCCTGGGATCTAGCTCCTATAATTCACCCCTCCACTTT	CASSHGGLGSSSYNSPLHF
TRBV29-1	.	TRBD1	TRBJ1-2	TGCAGCGTTGGGCAGGGGGTAGTTGGCTACACCTTC	CSVGQGVVGYTF
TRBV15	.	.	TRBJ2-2	TGTGCCACCAGCGGATTCCGGGGGGGGGAGCTGTTTTTT	CATSGFRGGELFF
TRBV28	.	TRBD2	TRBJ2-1	TGTGCCAGCAGTCCCCCGCGGGAGGCTACTTACAATGAGCAGTTCTTC	CASSPPREATYNEQFF
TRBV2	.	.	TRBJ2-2	TGTGCCAGCAACTGGGCTTCGAACACCGGGGAGCTGTTTTTT	CASNWASNTGELFF
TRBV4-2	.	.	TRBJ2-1	TGTGCCAGCAGCCAAGTCAGGGAAAGCTACAATGAGCAGTTCTTC	CASSQVRESYNEQFF
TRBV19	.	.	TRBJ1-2	TGTGCCAGTAGCCTCCAGGGAAATAGGCATGGCTACACCTTC	CASSLQGNRHGYTF
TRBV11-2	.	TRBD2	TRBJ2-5	TGTGCCAGCAGCAAGACTAGCGGGAGGGAGGAGACCCAGTACTTC	CASSKTSGREETQYF
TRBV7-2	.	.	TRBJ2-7	TGTGCCAGCAGCTTAGCTGGCAGGTCCTACGAGCAGTACTTC	CASSLAGRSYEQYF
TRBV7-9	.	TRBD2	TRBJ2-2	TGTGCCAGCAGCTTAGGTGGTCTAGCGGGAAAGTTCGGGGAGCTGTTTTTT	CASSLGGLAGKFGELFF
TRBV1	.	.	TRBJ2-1	TGCACCAGCAGCCAAGGGGGGCTAGCGGGGAGGGTCCCAACAAATTACAATGAGCAGTTCTTC	CTSSQGGLAGRVPTNYNEQFF
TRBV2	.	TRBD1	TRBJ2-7	TGTGCCACAACAAGCACAGGGGCTTACGAGCAGTACTTC	CATTSTGAYEQYF
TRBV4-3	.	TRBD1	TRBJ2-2	TGCGCCAGCAGCCCATGGACAGGCGACATGTTTACGAACACCGGGGAGCTGTTTTTT	CASSPWTGDMFTNTGELFF
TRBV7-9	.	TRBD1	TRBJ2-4	TGTGCCAGCAGCTTAACAGGGGGATTAGCCAAAAACATTCAGTACTTC	CASSLTGGLAKNIQYF
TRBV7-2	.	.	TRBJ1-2	TGTGCCAGCAGCCCAAACCGAGGGGGACCCTATGGCTACACCTTC	CASSPNRGGPYGYTF
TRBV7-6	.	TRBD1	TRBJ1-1	TGTGCCAGCAGCTTATGGGTTGGCAGGGGGAACAGTGAAGCTTTCTTT	CASSLWVGRGNSEAFF
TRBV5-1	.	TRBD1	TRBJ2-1	TGCGCCAGCAGCCCGGGACAGAGAAGCTACAATGAGCAGTTCTTC	CASSPGQRSYNEQFF
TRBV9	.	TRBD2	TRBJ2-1	TGTGCCAGCAGCCCAACCGGGACTAGCTTCAATGAGCAGTTCTTC	CASSPTGTSFNEQFF
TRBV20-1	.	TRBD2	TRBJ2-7	TGCAGTGCTAGAGATTTGACTAGCGTGTACTTC	CSARDLTSVYF
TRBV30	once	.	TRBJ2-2	TGTGCCTGGAGTATCGGCGGGGAGCTGTTTTTT	CAWSIGGELFF
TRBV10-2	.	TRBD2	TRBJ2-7	TGCACCACCCAGCCTAGCGGGGGGTACGAGCAGTACTTC	CTTQPSGGYEQYF
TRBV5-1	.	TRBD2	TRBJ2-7	TGCGCCAGCAGCCCCGCTAGCGGGGGATTCTACGAGCAGTACTTC	CASSPASGGFYEQYF
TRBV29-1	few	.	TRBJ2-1	TGCAGCGTTGAAAGGGAGTACAATGAGCAGTTCTTC	CSVEREYNEQFF
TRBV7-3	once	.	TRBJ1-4	TGTGCCAGCAGCCCCAACCGGGGAAGGCAGGGGAATGAAAAACTGTTTTTT	CASSPNRGRQGNEKLFF